Sequencing of this T cell receptor (beta chain) was carried out in a study of blood T cell repertoires in COVID-19. As for the study in general: T cells, B-cell-depleted T cells, or PBMCs provided the cDNA or gDNA that served as material.

Sequencing was performed with immunoSEQ multiplex PCR; in TCRdb, only in-frame clones are kept and a portion is missing. The sample holds 40,000 to 50,000 clones, roughly four fifths seen once. CDR1 MGHRA and CDR2 YSYEKL come from the germline V gene. This CDR3 region has 18 residues. V was trimmed by 0 bases and J by 0 bases, leaving 17 bases between them. Sequenced: peripheral blood. The V call is TRBV4-1, the J call TRBJ1-2; D gene ambiguous. The source is a man in his forties with active or convalescent COVID-19. CDR3 loop: CASSQETLGRRANYGYTF. The CDR3 region has the DNA TGCGCCAGCAGCCAAGAGACTTTGGGCAGGAGGGCTAACTATGGCTACACCTTC.